This T cell receptor (beta chain) stems from a study of T-cell memory formation after mild COVID-19. Study-level background: Largely donor-specific TCR clusters were found. The study, taken as a whole, reports: CD4+ bias marked clones expanding day 15 to 37, unlike balanced contracting clones. The appearance of some responding clones in pre-infection memory suggested that cross-reactive memory joined.

In its sample, this clonotype was seen a few times. Its antigen is unidentified. The V gene's germline CDR1 is SGHVS and CDR2 FNYEAQ. The CDR3 is made up of 17 amino acids. V was cut by 0 bases and J by 2 bases, with 13 bases left in between. TCRdb processed the 5' RACE reads anew with MiXCR; each CDR3 protein has one entry. The data show about 350,000 distinct CDR3 sequences, 25% to 30% seen once. This TCR was recovered from an adult woman who had mild COVID-19 (a few samples of this study predate the infection). Cell type and time point are not known. The specimen was PBMCs or a T cell subset sorted from them (not recorded which). The rearrangement uses TRBV7-6 and TRBJ2-2; D perhaps matches TRBD1 (6 bases). The CDR3 region has the DNA TGTGCCAGCAGCTTAGCTTCCAGGGGCCGAAACACCGGGGAGCTGTTTTTT. It is translated as CASSLASRGRNTGELFF.